These 29 T cell receptor beta chains were sequenced from one sample in a study of human T cells and chemical hapten exposure. In TCRdb, the RACE reads were re-called with MiXCR into one record per CDR3 protein. This repertoire shows around 33,000 distinct CDR3 sequences, 12% found once; its top ten account for 1.5% to 2.5%. Noted time point: pre-sensitization, week 0. Treatment indicated: therapeutic diphenylcyclopropenone sensitization with weekly scalp DPC. Unseparated into fractions, whole blood served as the source from which total RNA was extracted. Sequenced material: whole blood, taken in connection with sensitization to the hapten diphenylcyclopropenone (DPC). Receptors were obtained from a woman between 40 and 55 years old with alopecia areata. Some clones in this sample may be carry-over from other donors' samples.

Only a few counts were recorded for this clonotype. The CDR3 protein is CASSLELAPPHTQYF. CDR3 sequence (DNA): TGCGCCAGCAGCTTGGAACTAGCGCCCCCCCATACGCAGTATTTT. The chain uses TRBV5-1 and TRBJ2-3; 7 bases are a match to TRBD2. The CDR3 covers 15 residues. CDR1 and CDR2 from the germline V gene are SGHRS and YFSETQ. Germline trimming cut 0 bases from V and 7 bases from J; bases unmatched to any gene: 8. Complete variable domain (other parts from reference TRBV5-1 and TRBJ2-3): KAGVTQTPRYLIKTRGQQVTLSCSPISGHRSVSWYQQTPGQGLQFLFEYFSETQRNKGNFPGRFSGRQFSNSRSEMNVSTLELGDSALYLCASSLELAPPHTQYFGPGTRLTVL.

In this sample, this clonotype turned up many times. The chain has TRBV11-2 and TRBJ2-3; a weak D match, TRBD2 (6 bases). V was shortened by 3 bases and J by 2 bases, with 15 bases between the two germline ends. The CDR3 is 16 amino acids. Germline lookup yields CDR1 SGHAT and CDR2 FQNNGV. The CDR3 here is CASSFALAEYTDTQYF. The CDR3 region has the DNA TGTGCCAGCAGCTTTGCACTAGCCGAATACACAGATACGCAGTATTTT. The full variable domain, its missing parts supplied by reference TRBV11-2 and TRBJ2-3, is EAGVAQSPRYKIIEKRQSVAFWCNPISGHATLYWYQQILGQGPKLLIQFQNNGVVDDSQLPKDRFSAERLKGVDSTLKIQPAKLEDSAVYLCASSFALAEYTDTQYFGPGTRLTVL.

This clonotype has at least ten counts. CDR3 region: CASSRLGTDTQYF. CDR3 nucleotide sequence: TGTGCCAGCAGCCGGTTAGGCACAGATACGCAGTATTTT. The rearrangement joins TRBV27 to TRBJ2-3; D gene uncertain. The CDR3 is made up of 13 amino acids. V lost 6 bases, J lost 1 base, and 8 bases lay in between. Germline assignment: CDR1 MNHEY and CDR2 SMNVEV (reference sequence).

The table lists this clonotype with many counts. V is TRBV2 and J is TRBJ2-1, with 11 bases lining up with TRBD2. Germline CDR1 reads SNHLY; CDR2 reads FYNNEI. The CDR3 spans 15 residues. With V trimmed by 8 bases and J by 4 bases, 7 bases remained unmatched. The CDR3 DNA sequence: TGTGCCAGCGTCACCGGGACTAGCGGATACAATGAGCAGTTCTTC. Its translation is CASVTGTSGYNEQFF.

This clonotype was counted ten times or more. The rearrangement uses TRBV20-1 and TRBJ2-7; 7 positions match TRBD2. The germline CDR1 and CDR2 sequences are DFQATT and SNEGSKA (reference sequence). The V gene end was trimmed by 6 bases and the J gene end by 2 bases; junction bases not matched to a gene: 10. CDR3 length: 14 amino acids. This CDR3 reads CSAPVQRGTYEQYF. CDR3 coding DNA: TGCAGTGCCCCGGTGCAGCGGGGTACCTACGAGCAGTACTTC.

This clonotype was seen ten or more times. The chain carries TRBV12-3 or TRBV12-4 and TRBJ2-2; TRBD2 aligns across 14 bases. Trimming at V came to 2 bases and at J to 3 bases, leaving 8 bases not matched to a gene. CDR3 size: 19 residues. The CDR3 region has the DNA TGTGCCAGCAGTTTATCCGGACTAGCGGGAGGAGAGTACACCGGGGAGCTGTTTTTT. This encodes CASSLSGLAGGEYTGELFF.

This clonotype was seen only a few times. For the CDR3, the DNA is TGTGCCAGCAGTGAAAGCCTAGCGGGAGTCGGCGGGGAGCTGTTTTTT. Translating gives CASSESLAGVGGELFF. The rearrangement joins TRBV2 to TRBJ2-2; the match to TRBD2 covers 10 bases. Germline V gene lookup returns CDR1 SNHLY and CDR2 FYNNEI. The CDR3 has 16 residues. V shed 2 bases, J shed 7 bases, and the junction held 7 bases outside the gene matches.

V gene TRBV7-9 combines with J gene TRBJ1-6; D may be TRBD1 (5 bases). The CDR3 consists of 15 residues. V lost 6 bases and J 14 bases, leaving 23 bases between the germline ends. CDR1 is SEHNR, CDR2 FQNEAQ, per germline (reference sequence). CDR3: CASSTNRDPDLALHF. The CDR3 DNA reads as TGTGCCAGCAGTACTAATCGGGACCCTGATCTTGCCCTCCACTTT.

This clonotype was found a few times. Relative to the germline gene, one junction end is altered; a read error may explain this. The chain combines TRBV29-1 with TRBJ1-6; no firm D call. Germline V gene sequence: CDR1 SQVTM, CDR2 ANQGSEA. This CDR3 has 9 amino acids. The DNA for the CDR3 is TGCAGCGTTGAAAGATCCGGGCGCTTT. Its translation is CSVERSGRF.

This clonotype was counted between two and nine times. The rearrangement joins TRBV9 to TRBJ2-5; D call uncertain. This CDR3 is built from 16 residues. The V and J ends lost 2 bases and 2 bases respectively, with 16 bases between them. CDR1 SGDLS and CDR2 YYNGEE come from the germline V gene. Here the CDR3 DNA reads TGTGCCAGCAGCGTTCGGATGTCTCTGGGGCAAGAGACCCAGTACTTC. It codes for CASSVRMSLGQETQYF.

Ten or more counts support this clonotype. The chain combines TRBV7-6 with TRBJ2-1, with D perhaps TRBD2 (7 bases). V lost 0 bases and J 8 bases, leaving 14 bases between the germline ends. The germline V gene has CDR1 SGHVS and CDR2 FNYEAQ. The CDR3 has 15 residues. CDR3 DNA sequence: TGTGCCAGCAGCTTAGCAGGGGGGAGGGACGATGAGCAGTTCTTC. Protein: CASSLAGGRDDEQFF.

The chain joins TRBV9 to TRBJ1-1; TRBD1 matches at 8 bases. This CDR3 contains 15 residues. V trimming: 4 bases; J trimming: 2 bases; junction bases outside the gene matches: 7. Germline V lookup: CDR1 SGDLS, CDR2 YYNGEE. The CDR3 coding sequence is TGTGCCAGCAGCCCTCCCCAGGGGGCAAACACTGAAGCTTTCTTT. This translates into CASSPPQGANTEAFF.

This clonotype appeared many times. The genes are TRBV5-1 and TRBJ2-3; D may be TRBD1 (6 bases). The CDR3 loop spans 16 amino acids. Germline V lookup: CDR1 SGHRS, CDR2 YFSETQ. Trimming stripped 4 bases from V and 4 bases from J, with 19 bases between. The CDR3 nucleotides are TGCGCCAGCAGCCCCGGGTCAGGGACAAGGGCAGATACGCAGTATTTT. The encoded protein is CASSPGSGTRADTQYF.

Many counts were recorded for this clonotype. The V gene is TRBV20-1, the J gene TRBJ2-5; a weak D match, TRBD1 (5 bases). This CDR3 region has 11 residues. The germline CDR1 and CDR2 sequences are DFQATT and SNEGSKA (reference sequence). The CDR3 spells CSADSQETQYF. CDR3 coding DNA: TGCAGCGCTGACAGTCAAGAGACCCAGTACTTC.

This clonotype was detected ten times or more. The chain joins TRBV11-2 to TRBJ2-2; D not certain. Trimming removed 0 bases at V and 6 bases at J, with 8 bases between. This CDR3 has 14 residues. Germline V gene data show CDR1 as SGHAT and CDR2 as FQNNGV. This CDR3 is CASSLDRLAGELFF. CDR3 nucleotide sequence: TGTGCCAGCAGCTTAGATCGCCTGGCCGGGGAGCTGTTTTTT.

Only a few counts were recorded for this clonotype. This chain joins TRBV24-1 and TRBJ2-3, with D maybe TRBD2 (6 bases). V gave up 3 bases and J gave up 1 base, with 16 bases separating them. This CDR3 is built from 17 residues. Germline V gene lookup returns CDR1 KGHDR and CDR2 SFDVKD. The CDR3 coding sequence is TGTGCCACCAGTGATGGAACGGGGGTGCTGGGCACAGATACGCAGTATTTT. Protein: CATSDGTGVLGTDTQYF.

The table lists this clonotype with many counts. V gene TRBV5-1 combines with J gene TRBJ2-5; D not certain. Between the trimmed V and J ends, which lost 3 bases and 1 base, there was a span of 7 bases. CDR3 size: 13 residues. Looked up from germline, CDR1 is SGHRS and CDR2 is YFSETQ. CDR3 sequence (DNA): TGCGCCAGCAGCTACGGACCCCAAGAGACCCAGTACTTC. It codes for CASSYGPQETQYF.

In the case of this clonotype: This may arise from a read error, as a much more abundant clone is one base away. Here the CDR3 reads CVSSQTADTQYF. The CDR3 DNA follows: TGTGTCAGCAGCCAAACAGCAGATACGCAGTATTTT. The rearrangement joins TRBV7-9 to TRBJ2-3; D gene uncertain. The CDR3 extends over 12 amino acids. Per the germline V gene, CDR1 is SEHNR and CDR2 is FQNEAQ (reference sequence).

The chain has TRBV28 and TRBJ2-3; D gene ambiguous. V lost 10 bases and J lost 3, with 17 bases in between. The CDR3 length is 14 residues. Germline CDR1 is MDHEN and CDR2 is SYDVKM. CDR3 in DNA: TGTGCCATCAAGACAACCGCGGTGACAGATACGCAGTATTTT. Protein product: CAIKTTAVTDTQYF.

This clonotype was observed a few times. V gene TRBV9 combines with J gene TRBJ1-3, with D possibly matching TRBD1 (6 bases). The CDR3 totals 14 residues. The V end was cut by 3 bases, the J end by 2 bases, with 9 bases between. Germline V gene data show CDR1 as SGDLS and CDR2 as YYNGEE. This CDR3 is CASSATGPGNTIYF. DNA of the CDR3: TGTGCCAGCAGCGCAACAGGGCCTGGAAACACCATATATTTT. Full variable domain (outside the CDR3, taken from reference TRBV9 and TRBJ1-3): DSGVTQTPKHLITATGQRVTLRCSPRSGDLSVYWYQQSLDQGLQFLIQYYNGEERAKGNILERFSAQQFPDLHSELNLSSLELGDSALYFCASSATGPGNTIYFGEGSWLTVV.

The genes are TRBV7-9 and TRBJ1-1; D gene unclear. The germline V gene has CDR1 SEHNR and CDR2 FQNEAQ (reference sequence). The V end lost 5 bases, the J end lost 4 bases, and 17 bases lay between the germline ends. CDR3 length: 15 amino acids. This CDR3 is CASSREGRGGTEAFF. The CDR3 DNA is TGTGCCAGCAGCCGGGAGGGTCGGGGTGGCACTGAAGCTTTCTTT. The entire variable domain, with the rest obtained from reference TRBV7-9 and TRBJ1-1, is as follows: DTGVSQNPRHKITKRGQNVTFRCDPISEHNRLYWYRQTLGQGPEFLTYFQNEAQLEKSRLLSDRFSAERPKGSFSTLEIQRTEQGDSAMYLCASSREGRGGTEAFFGQGTRLTVV.

This clonotype was counted ten times or more. The rearrangement uses TRBV10-2 and TRBJ2-2; 8 positions match TRBD1. V was pared by 7 bases and J by 3 bases, with 4 bases of the junction left unmatched. This CDR3 region has 14 residues. Germline V gives CDR1 WSHSY, CDR2 SAAADI. CDR3 coding DNA: TGCGCCAGCACGACAGGGGTGGACACCGGGGAGCTGTTTTTT. Its protein product is CASTTGVDTGELFF.

Comment on this clonotype: This may be a read error: a much more frequent sequence differs by one nucleotide. The V gene is TRBV20-1, the J gene TRBJ2-1, with D perhaps assigned TRBD1 or TRBD2 (5 bases each). Germline V CDR1 and CDR2: DFQATT, SNEGSKA (reference sequence). The CDR3 has 13 amino acids. This CDR3 reads CSARVPFGAEQSF. CDR3 DNA sequence: TGCAGTGCTAGAGTCCCGTTCGGGGCTGAGCAGTCCTTC.

This clonotype has at least ten counts. This chain links TRBV12-3 or TRBV12-4 with TRBJ1-2; 7 bases are shared with TRBD1. This CDR3 has 14 amino acids. V gave up 7 bases and J gave up 0 bases; unmatched junction bases: 5. The CDR3 DNA reads as TGTGCCAGCAATTCAGGGGGACCTAACTATGGCTACACCTTC. Translating gives CASNSGGPNYGYTF.

This chain links TRBV5-1 with TRBJ2-4; 10 bases align to TRBD2. The CDR3 consists of 16 residues. From germline, CDR1 is SGHRS and CDR2 YFSETQ. V was clipped by 0 bases and J by 6 bases; unmatched bases: 6. As DNA, the CDR3 is TGCGCCAGCAGCTTGGAGGCTAGCGGGAGAGGAAACATTCAGTACTTC. The encoded protein is CASSLEASGRGNIQYF.

Many counts were recorded for this clonotype. This sequence joins TRBV15 and TRBJ2-2, with D possibly TRBD1 on 7 matching bases. Germline values: CDR1 LNHNV, CDR2 YYDKDF (reference sequence). Trimming removed 0 bases at V and 4 bases at J, with 21 bases between. This CDR3 region has 19 residues. CDR3: CATSRDVREGQGGTGELFF. CDR3 DNA: TGTGCCACCAGCAGAGATGTAAGAGAGGGGCAGGGGGGCACCGGGGAGCTGTTTTTT.

In this sample, this clonotype turned up a few times. The V and J genes are TRBV24-1 and TRBJ2-2, with 10 positions matching TRBD1. V was clipped by 4 bases and J by 3 bases; unmatched bases: 10. The CDR3 consists of 18 residues. Germline V CDR1 and CDR2: KGHDR, SFDVKD. CDR3 region: CATSENRDRGLYTGELFF. Here the CDR3 DNA reads TGTGCCACCAGTGAGAACCGGGACAGGGGTCTGTACACCGGGGAGCTGTTTTTT.

At least ten counts were recorded for this clonotype. The chain has TRBV11-2 and TRBJ2-2; D is uncertain. Trimming cost V 5 bases and J 3 bases, with 10 bases left between them. The CDR3 has 14 amino acids. The germline V gene has CDR1 SGHAT and CDR2 FQNNGV. CDR3 region: CASSVSPDTGELFF. The DNA of the CDR3 is TGTGCCAGCAGCGTCAGCCCAGACACCGGGGAGCTGTTTTTT. Full variable domain (outside the CDR3, taken from reference TRBV11-2 and TRBJ2-2): EAGVAQSPRYKIIEKRQSVAFWCNPISGHATLYWYQQILGQGPKLLIQFQNNGVVDDSQLPKDRFSAERLKGVDSTLKIQPAKLEDSAVYLCASSVSPDTGELFFGEGSRLTVL.

In this sample, this clonotype turned up many times. The rearrangement uses TRBV6-6 and TRBJ1-4; D gene ambiguous. Germline lookup yields CDR1 MNHNY and CDR2 SVGAGI (reference sequence). This CDR3 region has 15 residues. V dropped 2 bases and J dropped 0 bases, with 7 bases sitting between them. For the CDR3, the DNA is TGTGCCAGCAGTTACGACGGATCAACTAATGAAAAACTGTTTTTT. It translates to CASSYDGSTNEKLFF.